These 27 T cell receptor beta chains share one sample of origin, sequenced in a study of T-cell memory formation after mild COVID-19. One entry per CDR3 protein results from TCRdb running MiXCR on the 5' RACE reads. The sample yields hundreds of thousands of distinct CDR3 sequences, 16% seen once. What was sequenced was PBMCs or a T cell subset sorted from them (not recorded which). These receptors originate from a man between 18 and 29 years old who had mild COVID-19 (a few samples of this study predate the infection). Cell type and time point are not known.

At least ten counts were recorded for this clonotype. The rearrangement joins TRBV7-9 to TRBJ2-1; D is unclear. This CDR3 contains 15 residues. Germline V CDR1 and CDR2: SEHNR, FQNEAQ (reference sequence). The V gene lost 5 bases and the J gene lost 2 bases, with 13 bases spanning the gap. The CDR3 loop is CASSPRQAAYNEQFF. The DNA of the CDR3 is TGTGCCAGCAGCCCCCGGCAGGCGGCCTACAATGAGCAGTTCTTC.

Only a few counts were recorded for this clonotype. The rearrangement uses TRBV20-1 and TRBJ2-2; TRBD1 matches at 7 bases. Losses at the gene ends were 5 bases for V and 0 bases for J; bases not matched to a gene: 3. CDR1 is DFQATT and CDR2 is SNEGSKA in the germline V gene (reference sequence). CDR3 size: 14 residues. CDR3 sequence: CSAAGTANTGELFF. CDR3 in DNA: TGCAGTGCTGCCGGGACAGCGAACACCGGGGAGCTGTTTTTT.

J is TRBJ2-3 and V is TRBV10-1, with TRBD1 identical over 7 bases. CDR1 WNHNN and CDR2 SYGVQD come from the germline V gene (reference sequence). The CDR3 loop spans 14 amino acids. After removal of 2 bases from V and 4 bases from J, the junction contained 3 bases not matched to a gene. CDR3 nucleotides: TGCGCCAGCAGTGAGGGTCAGGGGGCAGATACGCAGTATTTT. Its protein is CASSEGQGADTQYF.

The chain combines TRBV30 with TRBJ1-6, with no clear D. V lost 0 bases and J 3 bases, leaving 9 bases between the germline ends. The CDR3 has 15 residues. Germline CDR1 GTSNPN, CDR2 SVGIG (reference sequence). CDR3 loop: CAWSVPPGYNSPLHF. For the CDR3, the DNA is TGTGCCTGGAGTGTACCCCCAGGCTATAATTCACCCCTCCACTTT.

This clonotype was counted many times. V is TRBV11-2 and J is TRBJ1-1; D may be TRBD1 (5 bases). The CDR3 length is 14 residues. CDR1 is SGHAT, CDR2 FQNNGV, per germline. The ends were cut back, 0 bases at V and 3 bases at J, with 8 bases in the middle. CDR3 loop: CASSLDRGDTEAFF. CDR3 DNA sequence: TGTGCCAGCAGCTTAGATCGGGGGGACACTGAAGCTTTCTTT.

This clonotype was detected a few times. The CDR3: CASTSPGLNYGYTF. CDR3 nucleotide sequence: TGTGCCAGCACCAGTCCAGGGCTGAACTATGGCTACACCTTC. The gene calls are TRBV28 and TRBJ1-2; tentative D call: TRBD1 (5 bases). This CDR3 has 14 amino acids. Trimming cost V 7 bases and J 2 bases, with 14 bases left between them. CDR1 is MDHEN, CDR2 SYDVKM, per germline.

The sample holds a few counts of this clonotype. The rearrangement joins TRBV18 to TRBJ2-5; 7 bases fit TRBD1. CDR1 is KGHSH and CDR2 is LQKENI in the germline V gene. V shed 5 bases, J shed 2 bases, and the junction held 8 bases outside the gene matches. CDR3 length: 15 amino acids. CDR3 sequence: CASSATWDRQETQYF. In DNA, the CDR3 is TGTGCCAGCTCAGCTACCTGGGACAGACAAGAGACCCAGTACTTC.

This clonotype appeared many times. The chain recombines TRBV12-3 or TRBV12-4 with TRBJ2-3; TRBD2 aligns across 10 bases. The J segment lost 7 bases and the V segment lost 6 bases, leaving 10 bases of the junction unmatched. The CDR3 extends over 15 amino acids. The CDR3 region has the DNA TGTGCCAGCAGCTATCGTAGCGGGGGGCAGAATACGCAGTATTTT. Its protein is CASSYRSGGQNTQYF.

This clonotype was detected a few times. V usage is TRBV20-1 and J usage is TRBJ2-1; 11 bases are a match to TRBD1. J lost 6 bases, V lost 6 bases, and 10 bases had no gene match. The germline V gene encodes CDR1 DFQATT and CDR2 SNEGSKA (reference sequence). The CDR3 extends over 15 amino acids. The CDR3 DNA follows: TGCAGTGCACCCCTCGGGACAGGGGGACGCAATGAGCAGTTCTTC. The encoded protein is CSAPLGTGGRNEQFF.

The sample holds a few counts of this clonotype. The chain combines TRBV4-1 with TRBJ2-7, with 7 bases fitting TRBD1. This CDR3 contains 14 residues. Germline trimming cut 4 bases from V and 3 bases from J; bases unmatched to any gene: 6. CDR1 MGHRA and CDR2 YSYEKL come from the germline V gene. The CDR3 is CASSRPGQNYEQYF. CDR3 sequence (DNA): TGCGCCAGCAGCCGGCCGGGACAGAACTACGAGCAGTACTTC.

This sequence joins TRBV5-1 and TRBJ1-4, with 7 positions matching TRBD1. The CDR3 is 16 amino acids. V was pared by 2 bases and J by 0 bases, with 4 bases of the junction left unmatched. Germline-derived CDR1 and CDR2 are SGHRS and YFSETQ. The CDR3 protein is CASSFQGESTNEKLFF. CDR3 coding DNA: TGCGCCAGCAGCTTTCAGGGGGAATCAACTAATGAAAAACTGTTTTTT. Drawing the rest from reference TRBV5-1 and TRBJ1-4, the complete variable domain is KAGVTQTPRYLIKTRGQQVTLSCSPISGHRSVSWYQQTPGQGLQFLFEYFSETQRNKGNFPGRFSGRQFSNSRSEMNVSTLELGDSALYLCASSFQGESTNEKLFFGSGTQLSVL.

This clonotype has a single count. V gene TRBV7-3 combines with J gene TRBJ1-1; a weak D match, TRBD1 (5 bases). This CDR3 is built from 17 residues. V lost 1 base and J lost 2, with 17 bases in between. In germline, CDR1 is SGHTA, CDR2 FQGTGA. DNA for the CDR3: TGTGCCAGCAGCTTAATGGGGGTTCCCCCCTCCAACACTGAAGCTTTCTTT. It encodes CASSLMGVPPSNTEAFF.

This clonotype was counted between two and nine times. The V and J genes are TRBV20-1 and TRBJ2-7; D is uncertain. V was trimmed by 4 bases and J by 7 bases, leaving 11 bases between them. Germline loops: CDR1 DFQATT, CDR2 SNEGSKA (reference sequence). CDR3 length: 11 residues. The CDR3 DNA reads TGCAGTGCTACGGTCTGGGGTGAGCAGTACGTC. Translating gives CSATVWGEQYV.

This clonotype was seen at least ten times. This chain links TRBV5-1 with TRBJ2-3, with D unclear. The CDR3 length is 13 residues. CDR1 SGHRS and CDR2 YFSETQ come from the germline V gene. V lost 0 bases to trimming and J lost 3 bases, with 5 bases between them. CDR3 DNA: TGCGCCAGCAGCTTGGTAGGGACAGATACGCAGTATTTT. It translates to CASSLVGTDTQYF. Drawing the rest from reference TRBV5-1 and TRBJ2-3, the complete variable domain is KAGVTQTPRYLIKTRGQQVTLSCSPISGHRSVSWYQQTPGQGLQFLFEYFSETQRNKGNFPGRFSGRQFSNSRSEMNVSTLELGDSALYLCASSLVGTDTQYFGPGTRLTVL.

This clonotype was counted only a few times. The chain joins TRBV5-1 to TRBJ2-1, with 11 bases aligning to TRBD2. The germline gives CDR1 SGHRS, CDR2 YFSETQ. The trim removed 4 bases at V and 7 bases at J, leaving 10 bases unmatched. The CDR3 loop spans 16 amino acids. The CDR3 reads CASSPEGLAATNEQFF. Here the CDR3 DNA reads TGCGCCAGCAGCCCGGAGGGACTAGCGGCCACGAATGAGCAGTTCTTC.

This clonotype was observed a handful of times. The chain uses TRBV25-1 and TRBJ2-5, with D perhaps matching TRBD1 or TRBD2 (5 bases each). Trimming removed 0 bases from V and 2 bases from J, with 13 bases in between. Germline CDR1 and CDR2: MGHDK and SYGVNS. CDR3 length: 16 residues. The CDR3 loop is CASSEYVGGPQETQYF. In nucleotides, the CDR3 is TGTGCCAGCAGTGAATACGTTGGGGGACCGCAAGAGACCCAGTACTTC.

This clonotype came up a few times. The rearrangement joins TRBV7-2 to TRBJ2-5; D is uncertain. Germline CDR1 and CDR2: SGHTA and FQGNSA. The CDR3 sequence is 13 residues long. Trimming removed 4 bases from V and 2 bases from J, with 8 bases in between. The CDR3 loop reads CASSSTFQETQYF. CDR3 nucleotides: TGTGCCAGCAGCTCAACATTTCAAGAGACCCAGTACTTC.

This clonotype appeared a few times. The chain couples TRBV11-2 to TRBJ2-1; D gene ambiguous. The CDR3 extends over 13 amino acids. Deletions cut 0 bases from V and 2 bases from J, with 2 bases between. CDR1 SGHAT and CDR2 FQNNGV come from the germline V gene. The chain's CDR3 is CASSLETYNEQFF. CDR3 DNA sequence: TGTGCCAGCAGCTTAGAGACCTACAATGAGCAGTTCTTC.

The sample holds a few counts of this clonotype. The chain uses TRBV29-1 and TRBJ2-3; D might be TRBD1 or TRBD2, each matching 5 bases. Trimming cost V 3 bases and J 1 base, with 8 bases left between them. The germline gives CDR1 SQVTM, CDR2 ANQGSEA. The CDR3 has 13 amino acids. The CDR3 reads CSVDSGRTDTQYF. The CDR3 DNA sequence: TGCAGCGTTGATTCGGGACGCACAGATACGCAGTATTTT.

The rearrangement joins TRBV3-1 to TRBJ2-5, with TRBD2 as a possible D gene (6 bases). Deletions cut 1 base from V and 5 bases from J, with 14 bases between. The CDR3 runs to 15 residues. CDR1 is LGHDT and CDR2 is YNNKEL in the germline V gene (reference sequence). CDR3 protein: CASSQARTGDETQYF. The DNA for the CDR3 is TGTGCCAGCAGCCAAGCCAGGACGGGGGATGAGACCCAGTACTTC.

J is TRBJ2-7 and V is TRBV15, with D tentatively TRBD1 or TRBD2 (5 bases each). The V end was cut by 0 bases, the J end by 5 bases, with 20 bases between. CDR1 is LNHNV and CDR2 is YYDKDF in the germline V gene (reference sequence). The CDR3 spans 17 residues. CDR3 bases: TGTGCCACCAGCAGAGAATCCGGGGCGCCAAAAGCCAACGAGCAGTACTTC. Protein product: CATSRESGAPKANEQYF.

This clonotype was seen just once. CDR3 in DNA: TGTGCCAGCTCACCGGTTGCCCCCCCAAGTCGGGGTTATGGCTACACCTTC. Amino acids: CASSPVAPPSRGYGYTF. J is TRBJ1-2 and V is TRBV18; D call uncertain. The CDR3 spans 17 residues. CDR1 and CDR2 from the germline V gene are KGHSH and LQKENI. The germline V and J ends were trimmed by 3 bases and 5 bases, with 22 bases remaining between them.

This clonotype showed up just a few times. The V gene is TRBV30, the J gene TRBJ1-1; D is perhaps TRBD1 (5 bases). Germline CDR1 GTSNPN, CDR2 SVGIG (reference sequence). V lost 3 bases and J 4 bases, leaving 9 bases between the germline ends. The CDR3 runs 12 residues. CDR3 bases: TGTGCCTGGAGCCTTCAGGGCACTGAAGCTTTCTTT. Amino acid sequence: CAWSLQGTEAFF.

This clonotype was seen only a few times. The chain joins TRBV3-1 to TRBJ2-1; the D is unclear. Germline loops: CDR1 LGHDT, CDR2 YNNKEL (reference sequence). CDR3 length equals 15 residues. Trimming cost V 0 bases and J 6 bases, with 12 bases left between them. The CDR3 protein is CASSQDMVVLNEQFF. The CDR3 nucleotides are TGTGCCAGCAGCCAAGATATGGTTGTTCTCAATGAGCAGTTCTTC.

The gene calls are TRBV6-5 and TRBJ2-3; TRBD2 might be the D (7 bases). Germline V CDR1 and CDR2: MNHEY, SVGAGI. The V gene lost 4 bases and the J gene lost 2 bases, with 10 bases spanning the gap. The CDR3 is 14 amino acids. The CDR3 reads CASSSRGLTDTQYF. CDR3 bases: TGTGCCAGCAGTTCGCGGGGGCTCACAGATACGCAGTATTTT.

The V call is TRBV20-1, the J call TRBJ2-3; D is uncertain. Trimming removed 4 bases at V and 0 bases at J, with 14 bases between. The germline gives CDR1 DFQATT, CDR2 SNEGSKA (reference sequence). This CDR3 is built from 15 residues. CDR3 coding DNA: TGCAGTGCTATAAGTGGGCCCCTTAGCACAGATACGCAGTATTTT. This gives the protein CSAISGPLSTDTQYF.

This clonotype was seen many times. The chain couples TRBV7-9 to TRBJ2-1; 10 positions match TRBD2. With 0 bases clipped from V and 5 bases from J, the junction kept 4 bases outside the gene matches. Germline V gene sequence: CDR1 SEHNR, CDR2 FQNEAQ (reference sequence). The CDR3 is made up of 16 amino acids. The CDR3 coding sequence is TGTGCCAGCAGCTTAGCCCTAGCGGGGGAGCACAATGAGCAGTTCTTC. It specifies CASSLALAGEHNEQFF.